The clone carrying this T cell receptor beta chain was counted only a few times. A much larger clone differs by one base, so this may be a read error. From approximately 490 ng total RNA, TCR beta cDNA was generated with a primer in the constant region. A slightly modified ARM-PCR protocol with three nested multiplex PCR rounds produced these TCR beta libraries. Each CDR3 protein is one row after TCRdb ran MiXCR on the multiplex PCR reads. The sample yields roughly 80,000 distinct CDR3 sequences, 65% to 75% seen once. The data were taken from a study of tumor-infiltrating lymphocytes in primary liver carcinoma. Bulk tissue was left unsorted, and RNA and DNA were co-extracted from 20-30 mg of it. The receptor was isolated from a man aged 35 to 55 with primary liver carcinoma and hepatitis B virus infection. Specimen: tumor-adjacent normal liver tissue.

CDR3 DNA: TGTGCCAGCTGCTTAGATTTTCTGGAGACCCAGTACTTC. This sequence encodes CASCLDFLETQYF. This rearrangement joins TRBV11-2 to TRBJ2-5; D ambiguous. CDR1 is SGHAT, CDR2 FQNNGV, per germline. The CDR3 spans 13 residues.